The 26 T cell receptor beta chains reported below all come from one sample, sequenced in a study of blood T cell repertoires in COVID-19. Sequenced by immunoSEQ multiplex PCR; TCRdb stores in-frame clones only, minus some. There are about 120,000 clones in the sample; 79% occur only once, and 37% lies in the top ten. The sample comprised peripheral blood. The receptors stem from a man aged 40-49 years with active or convalescent COVID-19.

J is TRBJ1-6 and V is TRBV12-3 or TRBV12-4, with 8 bases matching TRBD1. CDR3 length equals 12 residues. Trimming at V came to 6 bases and at J to 13 bases, leaving 5 bases not matched to a gene. The CDR3 sequence: CASRLQGGPLHF. The DNA of the CDR3 is TGTGCCAGCAGGCTACAGGGGGGGCCCCTCCACTTT.

This clone was detected many times. V usage is TRBV19 and J usage is TRBJ1-5, with D maybe TRBD1 (6 bases). CDR1 LNHDA and CDR2 SQIVND come from the germline V gene (reference sequence). Trimming shortened V by 9 bases and J by 2 bases, and 11 bases separated the two germline ends. The CDR3 length is 13 residues. CDR3 residues: CARGPGGNQPQHF. Here the CDR3 DNA reads TGTGCCAGAGGGCCAGGGGGCAATCAGCCCCAGCATTTT.

The CDR3 loop is CASSVLGANTGELFF. The CDR3 DNA is TGTGCCAGCAGTGTCCTAGGGGCGAACACCGGGGAGCTGTTTTTT. The J gene is TRBJ2-2, the V gene TRBV2, with TRBD1 as a possible D gene (5 bases). The ends were cut back, 4 bases at V and 0 bases at J, with 9 bases in the middle. From germline, CDR1 is SNHLY and CDR2 FYNNEI. The CDR3 covers 15 residues.

V and J are TRBV6-5 and TRBJ1-3; TRBD1 matches 7 bases. In germline, CDR1 is MNHEY, CDR2 SVGAGI. V lost 5 bases to trimming and J lost 0 bases; unmatched junction nucleotides: 4. This CDR3 is built from 15 residues. CDR3 amino acids: CASSRDRNSGNTIYF. The CDR3 bases are TGTGCCAGCAGTCGGGACAGAAACTCTGGAAACACCATATATTTT.

The chain recombines TRBV18 with TRBJ2-1, with a tentative D call TRBD1 (6 bases). Trimming shortened V by 5 bases and J by 5 bases, and 19 bases separated the two germline ends. Germline values: CDR1 KGHSH, CDR2 LQKENI. This CDR3 comprises 16 residues. The CDR3 nucleotides are TGTGCCAGCTCAAAGGGGACACCCCAAGTCCACAATGAGCAGTTCTTC. The encoded protein is CASSKGTPQVHNEQFF.

V gene TRBV24-1 combines with J gene TRBJ1-1, with 10 bases matching TRBD1. The CDR3 length is 13 residues. After removal of 5 bases from V and 8 bases from J, the junction contained 4 bases not matched to a gene. In germline, CDR1 is KGHDR, CDR2 SFDVKD. The CDR3 DNA is TGTGCCACCAGTGGCGACAGGGGGCTGGAAGCTTTCTTT. This sequence encodes CATSGDRGLEAFF.

This chain links TRBV4-3 with TRBJ1-3; D is possibly TRBD1 (6 bases). The V end was cut by 4 bases, the J end by 3 bases, with 16 bases between. The CDR3 has 16 residues. Germline values: CDR1 LGHNA, CDR2 YSLEER. As DNA, the CDR3 is TGCGCCAGCAGCCCTACTAGCGGGACATTTGGAAACACCATATATTTT. Translating it yields CASSPTSGTFGNTIYF.

V is TRBV5-5 and J is TRBJ2-1; D might be TRBD2 (6 bases). Per the germline V gene, CDR1 is SGHKS and CDR2 is YYEKEE (reference sequence). The V end was cut by 6 bases, the J end by 6 bases, with 19 bases between. CDR3 length: 15 amino acids. CDR3 sequence (DNA): TGTGCCAGCATCATCGATGGGAGGACCGGCAATGAGCAGTTCTTC. Residues: CASIIDGRTGNEQFF.

The rearrangement joins TRBV7-9 to TRBJ2-2; the match to TRBD1 covers 10 bases. The CDR3 runs 16 residues. Trimming cost V 6 bases and J 7 bases; bases outside gene matches: 11. Germline V gene data show CDR1 as SEHNR and CDR2 as FQNEAQ (reference sequence). CDR3 nucleotide sequence: TGTGCCAGCAGTTCAGCCGGGACAGGGGATAGCGGGGAGCTGTTTTTT. It translates to CASSSAGTGDSGELFF.

This chain connects TRBV2 to TRBJ1-1, with D unresolved. The CDR3 spans 15 residues. V was shortened by 6 bases and J by 3 bases, with 17 bases between the two germline ends. Germline lookup yields CDR1 SNHLY and CDR2 FYNNEI. The CDR3 here is CASRDLGRAYTEAFF. The CDR3 DNA sequence: TGTGCCAGCAGGGACCTGGGGAGGGCCTACACTGAAGCTTTCTTT.

The rearrangement joins TRBV28 to TRBJ2-7; TRBD1 aligns across 12 bases. The CDR3 has 15 residues. V shed 4 bases, J shed 7 bases, and the junction held 8 bases outside the gene matches. The germline CDR1 and CDR2 sequences are MDHEN and SYDVKM. This CDR3 is CASSSPGQGAGEQYF. The CDR3 nucleotides are TGTGCCAGCAGTTCGCCGGGACAGGGGGCAGGGGAGCAGTACTTC.

This clone was picked up a small number of times. The chain joins TRBV30 to TRBJ1-2; 7 bases align to TRBD1. Unmatched junction bases numbered 4, after V lost 2 bases and J lost 4 bases. The CDR3 is made up of 13 amino acids. Germline V gene sequence: CDR1 GTSNPN, CDR2 SVGIG (reference sequence). In nucleotides, the CDR3 is TGTGCCTGGAGTATGGCAGGGGGCTATGGCTACACCTTC. Amino acids: CAWSMAGGYGYTF. Filled out from reference TRBV30 and TRBJ1-2, the complete variable domain reads SQTIHQWPATLVQPVGSPLSLECTVEGTSNPNLYWYRQAAGRGLQLLFYSVGIGQISSEVPQNLSASRPQDRQFILSSKKLLLSDSGFYLCAWSMAGGYGYTFGSGTRLTVV.

The chain couples TRBV6-6 to TRBJ2-4, with a weak D call TRBD1 (7 bases). The CDR3 is 13 residues long. Between the trimmed V and J ends, which lost 6 bases and 6 bases, there was a span of 12 bases. Germline loops: CDR1 MNHNY, CDR2 SVGAGI (reference sequence). DNA of the CDR3: TGTGCCAGCAGACACAGGGGAGGAAACATTCAGTACTTC. This encodes CASRHRGGNIQYF.

This clone has just one count. The gene calls are TRBV9 and TRBJ1-1; D is ambiguous. Per the germline V gene, CDR1 is SGDLS and CDR2 is YYNGEE. CDR3 length: 14 residues. The V end lost 0 bases, the J end lost 6 bases, and 12 bases lay between the germline ends. The chain's CDR3 is CASSVGGGLAEAFF. As DNA, the CDR3 is TGTGCCAGCAGCGTAGGCGGAGGTTTGGCTGAAGCTTTCTTT.

The V and J genes are TRBV28 and TRBJ2-7, with 10 nucleotides matching TRBD2. The germline V gene encodes CDR1 MDHEN and CDR2 SYDVKM. CDR3 length equals 17 residues. J gave up 4 bases and V 3 bases, and 12 bases lay outside the gene matches. The CDR3 coding sequence is TGTGCCAGCAGTTTCGCCCCAAGCGGGGGGGCAAGATACGAGCAGTACTTC. Protein product: CASSFAPSGGARYEQYF. Complete variable domain (other parts from reference TRBV28 and TRBJ2-7): DVKVTQSSRYLVKRTGEKVFLECVQDMDHENMFWYRQDPGLGLRLIYFSYDVKMKEKGDIPEGYSVSREKKERFSLILESASTNQTSMYLCASSFAPSGGARYEQYFGPGTRLTVT.

The chain links TRBV12-3 or TRBV12-4 to TRBJ2-1, with D perhaps TRBD2 (5 bases). With 6 bases removed from V and 11 bases from J, the gap between germline ends came to 14 bases. The CDR3 contains 12 residues. CDR3 protein: CASRLTMDQQFF. CDR3 bases: TGTGCCAGCAGGTTGACTATGGACCAGCAGTTCTTC.

The rearrangement uses TRBV5-6 and TRBJ1-1; D is possibly TRBD1 (5 bases). Germline V CDR1 and CDR2: SGHDT, YYEEEE. With 4 bases removed from V and 11 bases from J, the gap between germline ends came to 15 bases. This CDR3 is built from 12 residues. This CDR3 reads CASSLGARSAFF. Here the CDR3 DNA reads TGTGCCAGCAGCCTAGGGGCACGGTCCGCTTTCTTT.

This clone has a single count. The chain recombines TRBV7-9 with TRBJ1-1; D possibly corresponds to TRBD1 (5 bases). The germline V gene encodes CDR1 SEHNR and CDR2 FQNEAQ (reference sequence). The CDR3 is 13 residues long. With 2 bases removed from V and 5 bases from J, the gap between germline ends came to 9 bases. CDR3 nucleotide sequence: TGTGCCAGCAGCTTAAATGGGGGGACTGAAGCTTTCTTT. Translation gives CASSLNGGTEAFF.

This clone was detected once. The chain has TRBV10-2 and TRBJ2-2; 13 nucleotides agree with TRBD2. J gave up 6 bases and V 6 bases, and 4 bases lay outside the gene matches. Germline values: CDR1 WSHSY, CDR2 SAAADI. The CDR3 spans 15 residues. The CDR3 DNA is TGCGCCAGCAGGCTAGGACTAGCGGGAGCCGGGGAGCTGTTTTTT. It yields the protein CASRLGLAGAGELFF.

The rearrangement links TRBV5-6 to TRBJ2-6; TRBD1 matches at 8 bases. The CDR3 consists of 17 residues. Trimming cost V 4 bases and J 4 bases; bases outside gene matches: 10. CDR1 is SGHDT, CDR2 YYEEEE, per germline. The CDR3 here is CASSPGQGRSGANVLTF. Here the CDR3 DNA reads TGTGCCAGCAGCCCTGGACAGGGACGGTCCGGGGCCAACGTCCTGACTTTC.

This clone was seen many times. The rearrangement uses TRBV30 and TRBJ1-1; no reliable D call. The V gene lost 0 bases and the J gene lost 7 bases, with 9 bases spanning the gap. Germline V gene lookup returns CDR1 GTSNPN and CDR2 SVGIG (reference sequence). CDR3 length equals 12 residues. The CDR3 region has the DNA TGTGCCTGGAGTGTCCGACTCTTTGAAGCTTTCTTT. Translation gives CAWSVRLFEAFF.

The chain carries TRBV15 and TRBJ2-6; possibly TRBD2 for D (5 bases). The ends were cut back, 6 bases at V and 2 bases at J, with 11 bases in the middle. CDR1 is LNHNV, CDR2 YYDKDF, per germline (reference sequence). This CDR3 region has 15 residues. CDR3 nucleotide sequence: TGTGCCACCAGGAGGGCAAAGGCTGGGGCCAACGTCCTGACTTTC. Amino acid sequence: CATRRAKAGANVLTF.

The chain couples TRBV3-1 (or the pseudogene TRBV3-2) to TRBJ1-1; maybe TRBD1 (5 bases). Deletions cut 1 base from V and 10 bases from J, with 10 bases between. CDR3 length: 12 residues. The germline gives CDR1 LGHDT, CDR2 YNNKEL (reference sequence). CDR3 residues: CASSQGVQGAFF. In DNA form, the CDR3 reads TGTGCCAGCAGCCAAGGTGTTCAGGGAGCTTTCTTT.

V usage is TRBV27 and J usage is TRBJ2-1, with D maybe TRBD2 (6 bases). V was shortened by 3 bases and J by 6 bases, with 6 bases between the two germline ends. The CDR3 has 12 amino acids. Germline-derived CDR1 and CDR2 are MNHEY and SMNVEV (reference sequence). This CDR3 reads CASSFGGNEQFF. The CDR3 DNA is TGTGCCAGCAGTTTCGGGGGCAATGAGCAGTTCTTC.

This rearrangement joins TRBV4-3 to TRBJ2-7; D possibly corresponds to TRBD2 (5 bases). The CDR3 runs to 15 residues. From germline, CDR1 is LGHNA and CDR2 YSLEER. Deletions cut 0 bases from V and 5 bases from J, with 14 bases between. CDR3 nucleotide sequence: TGCGCCAGCAGCCAAGATGTGGGCTCCGGGAACGAGCAGTACTTC. Its protein is CASSQDVGSGNEQYF.

The rearrangement uses TRBV2 and TRBJ1-4; D remains ambiguous. This CDR3 has 13 amino acids. CDR1 SNHLY and CDR2 FYNNEI come from the germline V gene. The ends were cut back, 8 bases at V and 13 bases at J, with 20 bases in the middle. The CDR3 loop is CASWNDLLGGLFF. In nucleotides, the CDR3 is TGTGCCAGCTGGAACGACTTACTCGGTGGACTGTTTTTT. The full variable domain, its missing parts supplied by reference TRBV2 and TRBJ1-4, is EPEVTQTPSHQVTQMGQEVILRCVPISNHLYFYWYRQILGQKVEFLVSFYNNEISEKSEIFDDQFSVERPDGSNFTLKIRSTKLEDSAMYFCASWNDLLGGLFFGSGTQLSVL.